The rows below give T cell receptor beta chains drawn from one sample of a study of cytotoxic CD8 clonotypes in ibrutinib-treated CLL. Here immunoSEQ multiplex PCR was the method, and the copy in TCRdb shows in-frame clones only, minus some. The table includes fewer than 300,000 clones, roughly four fifths detected once. The material sequenced was PBMCs, taken at disease progression, from a patient treated with ibrutinib. These receptors originate from a human donor with chronic lymphocytic leukemia. Each CDR3 is given with its conserved first and last residue. A D gene is named only where the DNA matches it firmly. Only part of the rows carry a size: once, few, many, or a class if the clone is expanded.

v_gene: TRBV10-1; abundance: .; d_gene: TRBD2; j_gene: TRBJ2-5; CDR3aa: CASSSDQRGRGVETQYF; CDR3nt: TGCGCCAGCAGTTCGGACCAGCGGGGGCGAGGAGTGGAGACCCAGTACTTC
v_gene: TRBV29-1; abundance: .; d_gene: .; j_gene: TRBJ1-5; CDR3aa: CSVEDQGSGQPQHF; CDR3nt: TGCAGCGTTGAAGATCAGGGGTCGGGTCAGCCCCAGCATTTT
v_gene: TRBV9; abundance: .; d_gene: .; j_gene: TRBJ1-1; CDR3aa: CASTPGRGVEAFF; CDR3nt: TGTGCCAGCACCCCGGGCCGGGGCGTTGAAGCTTTCTTT
v_gene: TRBV27; abundance: .; d_gene: .; j_gene: TRBJ1-5; CDR3aa: CASSLGARANQPQHF; CDR3nt: TGTGCCAGCAGTTTAGGGGCCAGGGCTAATCAGCCCCAGCATTTT
v_gene: TRBV11-2; abundance: .; d_gene: TRBD2; j_gene: TRBJ2-7; CDR3aa: CASSLSAGGTYEQYF; CDR3nt: TGTGCCAGCAGCTTATCTGCGGGAGGGACCTACGAGCAGTACTTC
v_gene: TRBV9; abundance: few; d_gene: .; j_gene: TRBJ2-3; CDR3aa: CASSVGSPDTQYF; CDR3nt: TGTGCCAGCAGCGTCGGGTCTCCAGATACGCAGTATTTT
v_gene: TRBV11-2; abundance: .; d_gene: .; j_gene: TRBJ1-1; CDR3aa: CASSSSSTRNTEAFF; CDR3nt: TGTGCCAGCAGCTCGTCTAGCACGAGGAACACTGAAGCTTTCTTT
v_gene: TRBV5-1; abundance: .; d_gene: TRBD2; j_gene: TRBJ2-2; CDR3aa: CASSRGGSTGELFF; CDR3nt: TGCGCCAGCAGCCGGGGGGGATCCACCGGGGAGCTGTTTTTT
v_gene: TRBV6-5; abundance: .; d_gene: TRBD1; j_gene: TRBJ1-1; CDR3aa: CASRDSHNTEAFF; CDR3nt: TGTGCCAGTCGGGACAGCCACAACACTGAAGCTTTCTTT
v_gene: TRBV7-2; abundance: .; d_gene: .; j_gene: TRBJ2-2; CDR3aa: CASSPDPNTGELFF; CDR3nt: TGTGCCAGCAGCCCAGACCCGAACACCGGGGAGCTGTTTTTT
v_gene: TRBV11-3; abundance: few; d_gene: .; j_gene: TRBJ2-2; CDR3aa: CASSLGGSVAGELFF; CDR3nt: TGTGCCAGCAGCTTAGGGGGATCGGTAGCCGGGGAGCTGTTTTTT
v_gene: TRBV7-6; abundance: .; d_gene: .; j_gene: TRBJ2-1; CDR3aa: CASSLGPGPTYNEQFF; CDR3nt: TGTGCCAGCAGCTTAGGTCCAGGGCCGACCTACAATGAGCAGTTCTTC
v_gene: TRBV27; abundance: .; d_gene: .; j_gene: TRBJ2-7; CDR3aa: CASSPRPLYEQYF; CDR3nt: TGTGCCAGCAGTCCCCGCCCCCTCTACGAGCAGTACTTC
v_gene: TRBV7-3; abundance: .; d_gene: .; j_gene: TRBJ2-3; CDR3aa: CASSFGLITDTQYF; CDR3nt: TGTGCCAGCAGCTTCGGACTAATCACAGATACGCAGTATTTT
v_gene: TRBV6-1; abundance: .; d_gene: TRBD1; j_gene: TRBJ2-5; CDR3aa: CASSDRQGWETQYF; CDR3nt: TGTGCCAGCAGTGACCGACAGGGATGGGAGACCCAGTACTTC
v_gene: TRBV9; abundance: once; d_gene: .; j_gene: TRBJ2-7; CDR3aa: CASSPASSYEQYF; CDR3nt: TGTGCCAGCAGCCCAGCGAGCTCCTACGAGCAGTACTTC
v_gene: TRBV7-8; abundance: .; d_gene: TRBD1; j_gene: TRBJ2-6; CDR3aa: CASSRTGPSGANVLTF; CDR3nt: TGTGCCAGCAGCCGGACAGGACCCTCTGGGGCCAACGTCCTGACTTTC
v_gene: TRBV10-2; abundance: .; d_gene: .; j_gene: TRBJ2-1; CDR3aa: CASRGGVRHNEQFF; CDR3nt: TGCGCCAGCAGGGGAGGTGTGAGGCACAATGAGCAGTTCTTC
v_gene: TRBV11-2; abundance: few; d_gene: .; j_gene: TRBJ1-1; CDR3aa: CASRPPAGDEAFF; CDR3nt: TGTGCCAGCAGACCCCCCGCAGGGGATGAAGCTTTCTTT
v_gene: TRBV9; abundance: .; d_gene: TRBD2; j_gene: TRBJ2-3; CDR3aa: CASSLPSGRAADTQYF; CDR3nt: TGTGCCAGCAGCCTACCCTCCGGGAGGGCCGCAGATACGCAGTATTTT
v_gene: TRBV4-1; abundance: .; d_gene: .; j_gene: TRBJ1-2; CDR3aa: CASSQGALSNYGYTF; CDR3nt: TGCGCCAGCAGCCAAGGGGCACTATCTAACTATGGCTACACCTTC
v_gene: TRBV20-1; abundance: .; d_gene: .; j_gene: TRBJ2-7; CDR3aa: CSARGYRDEYF; CDR3nt: TGCAGTGCTAGGGGGTACAGGGATGAGTACTTC
v_gene: TRBV5-6; abundance: .; d_gene: .; j_gene: TRBJ1-5; CDR3aa: CASSLGHQPQHF; CDR3nt: TGTGCCAGCAGCTTAGGTCATCAGCCCCAGCATTTT
v_gene: TRBV10-3; abundance: .; d_gene: .; j_gene: TRBJ2-7; CDR3aa: CAISDEARSRSYEQYF; CDR3nt: TGTGCCATCAGTGATGAGGCCAGGTCACGCTCCTACGAGCAGTACTTC
v_gene: TRBV15; abundance: .; d_gene: TRBD2; j_gene: TRBJ2-1; CDR3aa: CATSRRGGRVIGTSSEQFF; CDR3nt: TGTGCCACCAGCAGGAGGGGCGGCAGGGTAATTGGGACTAGCTCTGAGCAGTTCTTC
v_gene: TRBV11-2; abundance: .; d_gene: .; j_gene: TRBJ2-4; CDR3aa: CASSLERGNLAKNIQYF; CDR3nt: TGTGCCAGCAGCTTAGAGCGGGGAAATTTAGCCAAAAACATTCAGTACTTC
v_gene: TRBV7-9; abundance: few; d_gene: .; j_gene: TRBJ2-1; CDR3aa: CASSPPMGTGYNEQFF; CDR3nt: TGTGCCAGCAGCCCACCTATGGGGACCGGCTACAATGAGCAGTTCTTC
v_gene: TRBV2; abundance: .; d_gene: .; j_gene: TRBJ2-1; CDR3aa: CASSDRDNEQFF; CDR3nt: TGTGCCAGCAGTGACAGGGACAATGAGCAGTTCTTC
v_gene: TRBV2; abundance: .; d_gene: .; j_gene: TRBJ2-4; CDR3aa: CASSKSPGAKNIQYF; CDR3nt: TGTGCCAGCTCCAAGAGTCCCGGAGCCAAAAACATTCAGTACTTC
v_gene: TRBV11-2; abundance: once; d_gene: TRBD1; j_gene: TRBJ2-1; CDR3aa: CASSLTGTGWRYEQFF; CDR3nt: TGTGCCAGCAGCCTCACCGGGACAGGGTGGAGATATGAGCAGTTCTTC
v_gene: TRBV7-2; abundance: .; d_gene: TRBD2; j_gene: TRBJ2-7; CDR3aa: CASSLERRGSSYEQYF; CDR3nt: TGTGCCAGCAGCTTAGAACGCCGCGGGAGTTCCTACGAGCAGTACTTC
v_gene: TRBV11-2; abundance: .; d_gene: .; j_gene: TRBJ1-2; CDR3aa: CASSFGRTLASGGYTF; CDR3nt: TGTGCCAGCAGCTTTGGACGAACCTTGGCATCCGGTGGCTACACCTTC
v_gene: TRBV11-2; abundance: .; d_gene: .; j_gene: TRBJ2-7; CDR3aa: CASSPDSLATYEQYF; CDR3nt: TGTGCCAGCAGCCCCGACTCGCTCGCGACCTACGAGCAGTACTTC
v_gene: TRBV18; abundance: .; d_gene: .; j_gene: TRBJ2-7; CDR3aa: CASSPWGFARVEQYF; CDR3nt: TGTGCCAGCTCACCTTGGGGGTTCGCTAGGGTCGAGCAGTACTTC
v_gene: TRBV7-8; abundance: .; d_gene: .; j_gene: TRBJ2-5; CDR3aa: CASSPGETQYF; CDR3nt: TGTGCCAGCAGCCCGGGGGAGACCCAGTACTTC
v_gene: TRBV29-1; abundance: .; d_gene: .; j_gene: TRBJ1-2; CDR3aa: CSVDSGNGDYGYTF; CDR3nt: TGCAGCGTTGATTCGGGAAATGGAGACTATGGCTACACCTTC
v_gene: TRBV5-6; abundance: .; d_gene: .; j_gene: TRBJ2-7; CDR3aa: CASRTGTLVGEQYF; CDR3nt: TGTGCCAGCAGGACCGGGACTCTTGTAGGGGAGCAGTACTTC
v_gene: TRBV9; abundance: .; d_gene: .; j_gene: TRBJ1-2; CDR3aa: CASSVTSGGYGYTF; CDR3nt: TGTGCCAGCAGCGTGACCTCTGGCGGGTATGGCTACACCTTC
v_gene: TRBV28; abundance: .; d_gene: .; j_gene: TRBJ2-3; CDR3aa: CASSGSPGDTDTQYF; CDR3nt: TGTGCCAGCAGTGGGAGCCCCGGGGATACAGATACGCAGTATTTT
v_gene: TRBV25-1; abundance: .; d_gene: .; j_gene: TRBJ1-6; CDR3aa: CASSEQGWNSPLHF; CDR3nt: TGTGCCAGCAGTGAACAGGGTTGGAATTCACCCCTCCACTTT
v_gene: TRBV29-1; abundance: .; d_gene: .; j_gene: TRBJ2-5; CDR3aa: CSVAPKETQYF; CDR3nt: TGCAGCGTTGCCCCAAAAGAGACCCAGTACTTC
v_gene: TRBV5-4; abundance: once; d_gene: TRBD1; j_gene: TRBJ2-5; CDR3aa: CASGRQGAIRETQYF; CDR3nt: TGTGCCAGCGGACGACAGGGGGCGATCAGAGAGACCCAGTACTTC
v_gene: TRBV27; abundance: few; d_gene: TRBD2; j_gene: TRBJ2-2; CDR3aa: CASSPGLALNTGELFF; CDR3nt: TGTGCCAGCAGTCCAGGACTAGCTCTGAACACCGGGGAGCTGTTTTTT
v_gene: TRBV29-1; abundance: .; d_gene: TRBD1; j_gene: TRBJ1-2; CDR3aa: CSVVDRAGYTF; CDR3nt: TGCAGCGTCGTGGACAGGGCGGGCTACACCTTC
v_gene: TRBV28; abundance: .; d_gene: TRBD1; j_gene: TRBJ1-2; CDR3aa: CASSRGHTYGYTF; CDR3nt: TGTGCCAGCTCGAGGGGGCACACGTATGGCTACACCTTC
v_gene: TRBV13; abundance: once; d_gene: .; j_gene: TRBJ1-1; CDR3aa: CASSLYRENTEAFF; CDR3nt: TGTGCCAGCAGCTTATACAGGGAAAACACTGAAGCTTTCTTT